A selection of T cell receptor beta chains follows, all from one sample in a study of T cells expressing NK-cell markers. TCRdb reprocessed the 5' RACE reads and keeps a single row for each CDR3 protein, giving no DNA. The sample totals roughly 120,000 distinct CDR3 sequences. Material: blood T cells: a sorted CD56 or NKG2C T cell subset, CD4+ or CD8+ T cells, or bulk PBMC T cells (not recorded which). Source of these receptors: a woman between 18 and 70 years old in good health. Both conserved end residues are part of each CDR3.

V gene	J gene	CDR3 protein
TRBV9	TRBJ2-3	CASQGSTDTQYF
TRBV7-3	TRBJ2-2	CASSPTRGGVTGELFF
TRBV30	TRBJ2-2	CAWSRGGSDTGELFF
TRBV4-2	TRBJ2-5	CASSQLEAGGASETQYF
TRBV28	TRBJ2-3	CASSQSDGGTDTQYF
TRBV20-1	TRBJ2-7	CSAARGGGPSYEQYF
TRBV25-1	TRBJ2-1	CASSESADYNEQFF
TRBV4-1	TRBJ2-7	CASSQALLYEQYF
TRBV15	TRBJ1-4	CATSREHRAEEKLFF
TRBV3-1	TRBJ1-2	CASSQGQSFYGYTF
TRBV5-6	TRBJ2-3	CASSLGVIVSTDTQYF
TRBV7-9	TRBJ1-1	CASSFGQGGDTEAFF
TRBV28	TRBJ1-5	CASSFTWDSNQPQHF
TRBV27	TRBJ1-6	CASSFDGNNSPLHF
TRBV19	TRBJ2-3	CASSPWTGGKDTQYF
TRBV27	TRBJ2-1	CASSLAGSLSSYNEQFF
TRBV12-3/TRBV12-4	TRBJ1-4	CASTHLGAQGNEKLFF
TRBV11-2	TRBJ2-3	CASSLWLAGGTDTQYF
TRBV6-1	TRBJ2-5	CASSQDRDWWTQYF
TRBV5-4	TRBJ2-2	CASSFKAGELFF
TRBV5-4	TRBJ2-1	CASSSRGSANEQFF
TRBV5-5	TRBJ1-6	CASSLGPGANSPLHF
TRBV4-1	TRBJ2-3	CASSQTSGFSTDTQYF
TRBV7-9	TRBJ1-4	CASSGRWGEKLFF
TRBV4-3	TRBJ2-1	CASSQDGGTKNEQFF